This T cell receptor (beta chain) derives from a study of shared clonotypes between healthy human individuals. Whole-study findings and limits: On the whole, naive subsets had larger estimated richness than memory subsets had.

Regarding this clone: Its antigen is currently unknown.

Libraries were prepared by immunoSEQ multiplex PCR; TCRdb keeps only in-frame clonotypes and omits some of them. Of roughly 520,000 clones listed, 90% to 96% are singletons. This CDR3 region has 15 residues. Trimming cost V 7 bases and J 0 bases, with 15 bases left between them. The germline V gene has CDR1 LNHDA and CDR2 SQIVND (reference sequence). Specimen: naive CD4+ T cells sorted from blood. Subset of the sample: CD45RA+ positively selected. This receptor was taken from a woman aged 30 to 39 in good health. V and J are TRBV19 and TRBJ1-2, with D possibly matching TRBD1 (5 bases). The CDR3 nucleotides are TGTGCCAGTACCATGGGGCAGTTATCTAACTATGGCTACACCTTC. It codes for CASTMGQLSNYGYTF.